This TCR beta chain was captured by sequencing in a study of blood T cell repertoires in COVID-19. Overall study context: Whether acute or convalescent, the COVID-19 samples came from the United States, Italy and Spain.

CDR1 is LGHNA and CDR2 is YNFKEQ in the germline V gene. The CDR3 extends over 16 amino acids. V lost 0 bases, J lost 1 base, and 12 bases lay in between. Original methodology: Reference gene primers were amplified, and this amplification served to estimate nucleated cell counts. Assay: immunoSEQ multiplex PCR; the TCRdb copy retains only in-frame clones and omits some. The D gene and trimming were derived from the DNA, and the V and J assignments and clone size from that table. Here the sample spans 150,000 to 200,000 clones, roughly 80% being singletons. The gene calls are TRBV4-2 and TRBJ2-5, with D perhaps matching TRBD1 (6 bases). This TCR was recovered from a man between 60 and 70 years old with acute or convalescent COVID-19. The sample taken for sequencing was peripheral blood. CDR3 DNA: TGTGCCAGCAGCCAAGATAGGACCAGGGGCCAAGAGACCCAGTACTTC. Translation gives CASSQDRTRGQETQYF.